This paragraph reports one T cell receptor beta chain. Its target is not known. In the PCR, 60 Vbeta and 13 Jbeta primers were used. Here immunoSEQ multiplex PCR was the method, and the copy in TCRdb shows in-frame clones only, minus some. The repertoire holds 150,000 to 180,000 clones, with roughly three quarters as singletons. This specimen comes from a study of cytomegalovirus exposure and HLA in healthy donors. General study points: From TCR beta sequences, most subjects' HLA-A and HLA-B alleles were reportedly predicted accurately.

This CDR3 has 15 amino acids. V shed 4 bases and J shed 3 bases, with 14 bases lying between them. Germline V gene data show CDR1 as SNHLY and CDR2 as FYNNEI. This receptor was identified in a man younger than 45 in good health and CMV-seropositive. Material for sequencing was PBMCs. V is TRBV2 and J is TRBJ2-3, with TRBD2 as a possible D gene (6 bases). The CDR3 bases are TGTGCCAGCAGTGTCCAGCGGGCCGGGACAGATACGCAGTATTTT. Protein: CASSVQRAGTDTQYF.